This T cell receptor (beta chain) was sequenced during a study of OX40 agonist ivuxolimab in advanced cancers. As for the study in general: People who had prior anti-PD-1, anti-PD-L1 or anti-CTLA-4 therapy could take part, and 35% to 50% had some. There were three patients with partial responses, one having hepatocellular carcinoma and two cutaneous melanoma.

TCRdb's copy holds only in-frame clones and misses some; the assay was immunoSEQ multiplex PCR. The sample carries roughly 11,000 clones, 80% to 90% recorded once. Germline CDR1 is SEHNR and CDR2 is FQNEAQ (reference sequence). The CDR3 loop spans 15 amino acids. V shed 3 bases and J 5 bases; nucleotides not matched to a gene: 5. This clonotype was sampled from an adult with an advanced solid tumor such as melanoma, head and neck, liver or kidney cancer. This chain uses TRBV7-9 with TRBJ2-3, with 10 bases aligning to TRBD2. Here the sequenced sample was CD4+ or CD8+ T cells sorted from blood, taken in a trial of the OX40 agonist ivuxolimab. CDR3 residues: CASSLPSGGVDTQYF. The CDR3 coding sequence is TGTGCCAGCAGCTTGCCTAGCGGGGGCGTAGATACGCAGTATTTT. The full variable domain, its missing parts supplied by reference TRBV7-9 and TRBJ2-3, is DTGVSQNPRHKITKRGQNVTFRCDPISEHNRLYWYRQTLGQGPEFLTYFQNEAQLEKSRLLSDRFSAERPKGSFSTLEIQRTEQGDSAMYLCASSLPSGGVDTQYFGPGTRLTVL.